This TCR beta chain was found in a study of T-cell memory formation after mild COVID-19. Study in general: The two donors had largely donor-specific TCR clusters.

TCRdb recomputed calls from the 5' RACE reads with MiXCR, one row per CDR3 protein. The repertoire includes under 300,000 distinct CDR3 sequences, about 16% of them detected once, and approximately 3.5% sits in the top ten. Overall study results and limits: Chiefly within CM and EM were the contracting CD4+ clones; CD8+ ones were within EMRA.

V was clipped by 5 bases and J by 0 bases, with 12 bases between them. The length of the CDR3 is 15 residues. This clonotype occurred a few times. Its antigen is not known. The receptor was derived from a man aged 18 to 29 who had mild COVID-19 (a few samples of this study predate the infection). Cell type and time point are not known. Source material: PBMCs or a T cell subset sorted from them (not recorded which). The J gene is TRBJ2-3, the V gene TRBV12-3 or TRBV12-4; no reliable D call. CDR3 residues: CASSQYLSSTDTQYF. The CDR3 DNA reads as TGTGCCAGCAGTCAATACTTGTCGAGCACAGATACGCAGTATTTT.